This T cell receptor beta chain derives from a study of monozygotic twins with inflammatory bowel disease. Eight separate reactions for every sample produced the cDNA. Amplification of TCRalpha and TCRbeta cDNA involved two nested PCRs that ran for about 16 and 10 cycles. TCRdb reworked the 5' RACE reads into one entry per CDR3 protein, no DNA. The table lists approximately 100,000 distinct CDR3 sequences, with 1.9% in the top ten. Someone took an approximately 2.5 ml blood sample from each of the donors. What was sequenced was blood. The receptor was isolated from a human donor with ulcerative colitis or Crohn's disease, or a healthy co-twin of an affected twin (not recorded which).

CDR3 amino acids: CASTMEGVSTDTQYF. The rearrangement uses TRBV19 and TRBJ2-3; lacking DNA, the TRBD1 call made by TCRdb goes unchecked. CDR3 length equals 15 residues. Germline V gene data show CDR1 as LNHDA and CDR2 as SQIVND (reference sequence).